Listed here are 15 T cell receptor beta chains from one sample, sequenced in a study of cytomegalovirus exposure and HLA in healthy donors. The PCR ran on 60 Vbeta and 13 Jbeta primers. Only in-frame clones appear in the TCRdb table, and some are missing; sequencing was by immunoSEQ multiplex PCR. The sample has some 150,000 clones, around four fifths seen once; the top ten hold approximately 3.4%. The sequenced material came from PBMCs. These receptors were collected from a female donor in good health and CMV-seronegative.

Details on this clone: A far larger clone lies a single base away; this is likely a read error. The chain employs TRBV11-3 and TRBJ2-3; 15 bases map to TRBD2. The germline CDR1 and CDR2 sequences are SGHNT and YENEEA. This CDR3 has 15 residues. With V trimmed by 6 bases and J by 4 bases, 2 bases remained unmatched. CDR3 loop: CASSGLAGGPDTQYF. The CDR3 region has the DNA TGTGCCAGCAGTGGACTAGCGGGGGGGCCAGATACGCAGTATTTT.

This clone was counted between two and nine times. The V gene is TRBV6-1, the J gene TRBJ2-5, with D unclear. Trimming took 2 bases from V and 1 from J, leaving 5 bases between them. CDR1 is MNHNS and CDR2 is SASEGT in the germline V gene. The CDR3 has 13 residues. The CDR3 sequence: CASSEQFQETQYF. The CDR3 DNA reads TGTGCCAGCAGTGAACAGTTCCAAGAGACCCAGTACTTC.

V gene TRBV4-3 combines with J gene TRBJ1-2; D not resolved. Between the trimmed V and J ends, which lost 0 bases and 4 bases, there was a span of 6 bases. This CDR3 has 13 residues. Looked up from germline, CDR1 is LGHNA and CDR2 is YSLEER. This chain's CDR3 is CASSQEASYGYTF. The CDR3 DNA sequence: TGCGCCAGCAGCCAAGAGGCAAGCTATGGCTACACCTTC.

The chain recombines TRBV10-3 with TRBJ1-5; TRBD1 matches at 10 bases. Germline V lookup: CDR1 ENHRY, CDR2 SYGVKD. The CDR3 runs to 14 residues. Unmatched junction bases numbered 2, after V lost 2 bases and J lost 7 bases. In DNA, the CDR3 is TGTGCCATCAGTGAGGGACAGGGGGAGCAGCCCCAGCATTTT. Translation: CAISEGQGEQPQHF.

The chain combines TRBV29-1 with TRBJ2-7; D perhaps matches TRBD1 (6 bases). V lost 4 bases and J 2 bases, leaving 15 bases between the germline ends. CDR1 is SQVTM, CDR2 ANQGSEA, per germline. The CDR3 sequence is 14 residues long. The chain's CDR3 is CSVARGTPPYEQYF. The CDR3 bases are TGCAGCGTTGCTAGGGGGACACCCCCCTACGAGCAGTACTTC.

This clone was seen once. The chain couples TRBV7-6 to TRBJ2-7; 9 bases map to TRBD2. CDR1 SGHVS and CDR2 FNYEAQ come from the germline V gene. The ends lost 1 base at V and 12 bases at J; junction bases unmatched: 4. This CDR3 is 12 amino acids long. Here the CDR3 reads CASSLGLAAPYF. CDR3 bases: TGTGCCAGCAGCTTAGGACTAGCGGCACCGTACTTC. The complete variable domain, with remaining parts taken from reference TRBV7-6 and TRBJ2-7, reads GAGVSQSPRYKVTKRGQDVALRCDPISGHVSLYWYRQALGQGPEFLTYFNYEAQQDKSGLPNDRFSAERPEGSISTLTIQRTEQRDSAMYRCASSLGLAAPYFGPGTRLTVT.

The chain is built from TRBV4-3 and TRBJ2-7; TRBD1 matches at 9 bases. CDR1 and CDR2 from the germline V gene are LGHNA and YSLEER. With 1 base clipped from V and 0 bases from J, the junction kept 1 base outside the gene matches. CDR3 length equals 15 residues. CDR3 in amino acids: CASSQGTGVSYEQYF. The CDR3 coding sequence is TGCGCCAGCAGCCAAGGGACAGGGGTCTCCTACGAGCAGTACTTC.

The gene calls are TRBV6-6 and TRBJ2-5; 7 bases line up with TRBD2. This CDR3 comprises 14 residues. The germline gives CDR1 MNHNY, CDR2 SVGAGI (reference sequence). Trimming cost V 6 bases and J 1 base; bases outside gene matches: 5. This CDR3 reads CASRNSGSQETQYF. The CDR3 nucleotides are TGTGCCAGCAGGAATAGCGGGTCCCAAGAGACCCAGTACTTC.

This chain's CDR3 is CASTRTGQETQYF. The CDR3 DNA sequence: TGTGCCAGCACCCGGACAGGACAAGAGACCCAGTACTTC. The chain combines TRBV6-5 with TRBJ2-5; 7 positions match TRBD1. This CDR3 has 13 amino acids. Germline-derived CDR1 and CDR2 are MNHEY and SVGAGI. V shed 7 bases, J shed 2 bases, and the junction held 4 bases outside the gene matches.

The rearrangement uses TRBV6-1 and TRBJ2-3, with 14 bases fitting TRBD2. Germline V gene sequence: CDR1 MNHNS, CDR2 SASEGT. There are 15 residues in the CDR3. After removal of 6 bases from V and 6 bases from J, the junction contained 5 bases not matched to a gene. The CDR3 DNA reads TGTGCCAGCAGCGCGACTAGCGGGAGGGCCGATACGCAGTATTTT. Protein sequence: CASSATSGRADTQYF.

This sequence joins TRBV7-9 and TRBJ2-3, with 7 positions matching TRBD2. This CDR3 region has 18 residues. Germline lookup yields CDR1 SEHNR and CDR2 FQNEAQ (reference sequence). The junction had 11 bases not matched to a gene; V was cut back by 2 bases and J by 0 bases. This CDR3 reads CASSLRGIGGSSTDTQYF. The CDR3 DNA reads TGTGCCAGCAGCTTACGGGGAATCGGGGGGTCCAGCACAGATACGCAGTATTTT. Supplemented by reference TRBV7-9 and TRBJ2-3, the full variable domain reads DTGVSQNPRHKITKRGQNVTFRCDPISEHNRLYWYRQTLGQGPEFLTYFQNEAQLEKSRLLSDRFSAERPKGSFSTLEIQRTEQGDSAMYLCASSLRGIGGSSTDTQYFGPGTRLTVL.

The sample holds one count of this clone. V is TRBV7-2 and J is TRBJ2-2, with D tentatively TRBD2 (5 bases). The ends were cut back, 5 bases at V and 5 bases at J, with 12 bases in the middle. Germline V lookup: CDR1 SGHTA, CDR2 FQGNSA. This CDR3 comprises 14 residues. The CDR3 bases are TGTGCCAGCAGCGCCTCGGAGGTGACCGGGGAGCTGTTTTTT. This codes for CASSASEVTGELFF.

The chain uses TRBV30 and TRBJ2-5; TRBD2 might be the D (6 bases). Trimming removed 2 bases from V and 0 bases from J, with 10 bases in between. The CDR3 consists of 14 residues. The germline CDR1 and CDR2 sequences are GTSNPN and SVGIG (reference sequence). CDR3 amino acids: CAWSLGGDQETQYF. DNA for the CDR3: TGTGCCTGGAGTCTCGGGGGAGACCAAGAGACCCAGTACTTC.

This clone is a singleton in its sample. The CDR3, as DNA: TGTGCCACCAGCAGAGATCTAAGCGGGAGTTCCGATACGCAGTATTTT. Translation gives CATSRDLSGSSDTQYF. The chain links TRBV15 to TRBJ2-3; 8 positions match TRBD2. The CDR3 is made up of 16 amino acids. Trimming at V came to 0 bases and at J to 6 bases, leaving 8 bases not matched to a gene. Germline lookup yields CDR1 LNHNV and CDR2 YYDKDF (reference sequence).

This rearrangement joins TRBV7-2 to TRBJ2-7; D possibly corresponds to TRBD2 (6 bases). Germline V gives CDR1 SGHTA, CDR2 FQGNSA. The CDR3 consists of 15 residues. Trimming left V 5 bases short and J 0 bases short, with 14 bases between. The CDR3 bases are TGTGCCAGCAGCCCGAAAGTCGGGGGCTCCTACGAGCAGTACTTC. It codes for CASSPKVGGSYEQYF.